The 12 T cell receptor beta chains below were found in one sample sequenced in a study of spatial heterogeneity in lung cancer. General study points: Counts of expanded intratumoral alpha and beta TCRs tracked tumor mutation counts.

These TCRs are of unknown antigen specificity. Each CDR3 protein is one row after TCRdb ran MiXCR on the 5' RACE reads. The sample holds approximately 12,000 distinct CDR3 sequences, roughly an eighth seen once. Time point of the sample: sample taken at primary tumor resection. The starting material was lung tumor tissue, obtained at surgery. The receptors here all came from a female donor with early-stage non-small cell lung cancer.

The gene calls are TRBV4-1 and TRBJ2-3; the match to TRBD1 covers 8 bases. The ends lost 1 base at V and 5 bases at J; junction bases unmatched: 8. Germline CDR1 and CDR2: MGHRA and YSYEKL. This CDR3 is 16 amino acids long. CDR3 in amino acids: CASSQAGRGLEDTQYF. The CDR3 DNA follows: TGCGCCAGCAGCCAAGCGGGCAGGGGGCTGGAAGATACGCAGTATTTT.

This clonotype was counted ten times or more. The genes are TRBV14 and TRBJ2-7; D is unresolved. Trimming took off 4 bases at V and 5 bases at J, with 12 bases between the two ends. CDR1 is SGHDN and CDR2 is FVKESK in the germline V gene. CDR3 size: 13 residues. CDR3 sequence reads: CASSPRPRNEQYF. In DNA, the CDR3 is TGTGCCAGCAGCCCCCGACCTCGGAACGAGCAGTACTTC.

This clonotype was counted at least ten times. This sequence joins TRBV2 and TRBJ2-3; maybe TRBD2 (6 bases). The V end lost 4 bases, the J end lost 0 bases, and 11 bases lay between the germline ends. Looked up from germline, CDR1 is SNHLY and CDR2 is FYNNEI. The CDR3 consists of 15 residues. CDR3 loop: CASSASGRSTDTQYF. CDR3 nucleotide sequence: TGTGCCAGCAGTGCAAGCGGGCGCAGCACAGATACGCAGTATTTT. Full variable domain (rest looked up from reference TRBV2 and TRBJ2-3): EPEVTQTPSHQVTQMGQEVILRCVPISNHLYFYWYRQILGQKVEFLVSFYNNEISEKSEIFDDQFSVERPDGSNFTLKIRSTKLEDSAMYFCASSASGRSTDTQYFGPGTRLTVL.

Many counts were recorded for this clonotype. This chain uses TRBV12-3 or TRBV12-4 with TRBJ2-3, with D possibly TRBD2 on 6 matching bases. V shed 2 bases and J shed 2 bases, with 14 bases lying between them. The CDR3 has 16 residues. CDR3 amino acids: CASSLRPAGATDTQYF. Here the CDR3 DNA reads TGTGCCAGCAGTTTACGTCCAGCGGGCGCCACAGATACGCAGTATTTT.

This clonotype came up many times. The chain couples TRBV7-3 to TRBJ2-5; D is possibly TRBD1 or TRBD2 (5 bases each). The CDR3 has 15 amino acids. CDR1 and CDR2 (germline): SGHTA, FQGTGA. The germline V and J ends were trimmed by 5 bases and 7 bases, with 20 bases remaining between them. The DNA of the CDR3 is TGTGCCAGCAGCCTAGGGACGCGGACGGTCGGGACCCAGTACTTC. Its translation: CASSLGTRTVGTQYF.

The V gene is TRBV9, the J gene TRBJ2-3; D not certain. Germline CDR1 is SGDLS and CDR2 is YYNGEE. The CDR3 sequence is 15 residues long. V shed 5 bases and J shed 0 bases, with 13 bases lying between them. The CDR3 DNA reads TGTGCCAGCAGTAGAGGAGTGGTCAGCACAGATACGCAGTATTTT. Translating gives CASSRGVVSTDTQYF.

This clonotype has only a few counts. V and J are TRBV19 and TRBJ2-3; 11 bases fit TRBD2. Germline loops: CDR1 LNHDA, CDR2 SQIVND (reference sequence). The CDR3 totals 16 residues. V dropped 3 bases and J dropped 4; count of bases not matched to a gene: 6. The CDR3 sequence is CASSIKTSGVPDTQYF. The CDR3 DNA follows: TGTGCCAGTAGTATCAAGACTAGCGGGGTCCCAGATACGCAGTATTTT.

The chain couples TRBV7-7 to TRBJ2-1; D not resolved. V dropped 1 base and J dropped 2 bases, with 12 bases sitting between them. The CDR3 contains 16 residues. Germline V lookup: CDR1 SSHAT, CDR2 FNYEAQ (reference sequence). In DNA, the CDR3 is TGTGCCAGCAGCTTAGTTGCAGGAGATACCTACAATGAGCAGTTCTTC. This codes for CASSLVAGDTYNEQFF. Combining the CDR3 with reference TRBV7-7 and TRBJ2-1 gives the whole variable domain GAGVSQSPRYKVTKRGQDVTLRCDPISSHATLYWYQQALGQGPEFLTYFNYEAQPDKSGLPSDRFSAERPEGSISTLTIQRTEQRDSAMYRCASSLVAGDTYNEQFFGPGTRLTVL.

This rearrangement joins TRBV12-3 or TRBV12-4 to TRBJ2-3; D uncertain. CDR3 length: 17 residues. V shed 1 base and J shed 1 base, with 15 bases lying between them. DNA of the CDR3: TGTGCCAGCAGTTTAGTCGTTATAACTGAAGGCACAGATACGCAGTATTTT. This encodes CASSLVVITEGTDTQYF.

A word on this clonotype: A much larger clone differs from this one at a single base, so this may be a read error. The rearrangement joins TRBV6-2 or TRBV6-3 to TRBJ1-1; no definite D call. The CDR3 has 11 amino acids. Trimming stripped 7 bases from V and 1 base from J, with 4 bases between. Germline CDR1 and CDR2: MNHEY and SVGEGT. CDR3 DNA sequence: TGTGCCAGCAAGGGGAACACTGAAGCTTTCTTT. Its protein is CASKGNTEAFF.

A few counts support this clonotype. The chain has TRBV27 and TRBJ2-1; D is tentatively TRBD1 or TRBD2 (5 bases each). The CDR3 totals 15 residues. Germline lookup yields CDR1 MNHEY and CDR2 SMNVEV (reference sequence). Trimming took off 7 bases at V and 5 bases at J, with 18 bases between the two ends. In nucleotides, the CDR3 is TGTGCCAGCAACACCCGGGGCTTATGGAACAATGAGCAGTTCTTC. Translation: CASNTRGLWNNEQFF.

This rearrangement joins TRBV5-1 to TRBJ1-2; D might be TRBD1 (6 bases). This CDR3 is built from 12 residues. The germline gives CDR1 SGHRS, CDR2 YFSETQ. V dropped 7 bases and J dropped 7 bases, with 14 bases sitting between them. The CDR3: CASYGQYSGYTF. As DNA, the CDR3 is TGCGCCAGCTACGGACAGTATTCTGGCTACACCTTC.